The next 7 T cell receptor beta chains were all read from a single sample in a study of CD8 T cells in ankylosing spondylitis. Whole-study findings and limits: For ankylosing spondylitis blood, a TCR beta motif of about eight highly homologous variants appeared characteristic.

No antigen is known for these receptors. TCRdb reanalysed the 5' RACE reads using MiXCR and keeps one entry per CDR3 protein. The repertoire has roughly 700,000 distinct CDR3 sequences, around a fifth of them found once; the top ten carry 19%. Sequencing was carried out using blood, either unsorted or a sorted T cell fraction (not recorded which). These TCRs come from a male donor with ankylosing spondylitis.

This clonotype turned up a few times. V is TRBV6-2 or TRBV6-3 and J is TRBJ1-2; TRBD1 is a possible D gene (5 bases). This CDR3 comprises 15 residues. V lost 4 bases and J lost 3, with 15 bases in between. CDR1 is MNHEY, CDR2 SVGEGT, per germline. CDR3 loop: CASSSPTGNDYGYTF. CDR3 DNA sequence: TGTGCCAGCAGTTCTCCCACAGGAAACGACTATGGCTACACCTTC.

The chain's CDR3 is CSVEVGGSGTDYEQYF. The CDR3 DNA follows: TGCAGCGTTGAAGTGGGGGGAAGCGGGACAGATTACGAGCAGTACTTC. This chain uses TRBV29-1 with TRBJ2-7, with D perhaps assigned TRBD1 or TRBD2 (7 bases each). The germline CDR1 and CDR2 sequences are SQVTM and ANQGSEA. This CDR3 has 16 residues. The V gene lost 1 base and the J gene lost 4 bases, with 20 bases spanning the gap.

The chain carries TRBV3-1 and TRBJ2-3; D unclear. The CDR3 is made up of 14 amino acids. Looked up from germline, CDR1 is LGHDT and CDR2 is YNNKEL (reference sequence). V gave up 3 bases and J gave up 1 base, with 8 bases separating them. The CDR3 region is CASSHVLRTDTQYF. The CDR3 coding sequence is TGTGCCAGCAGCCATGTCCTCCGCACAGATACGCAGTATTTT.

This clonotype turned up a few times. This chain joins TRBV6-2 or TRBV6-3 and TRBJ1-1, with D perhaps matching TRBD1 (5 bases). Germline V lookup: CDR1 MNHEY, CDR2 SVGEGT. V was cut by 4 bases and J by 4 bases, with 19 bases left in between. The CDR3 is 16 residues long. The CDR3 DNA sequence: TGTGCCAGCAGTTTTCCACGGGGCAGTTGGACCACTGAAGCTTTCTTT. Translation gives CASSFPRGSWTTEAFF.

The chain couples TRBV7-3 to TRBJ2-1, with D possibly being TRBD1 or TRBD2 (5 bases each). CDR3 length: 14 amino acids. Germline assignment: CDR1 SGHTA and CDR2 FQGTGA. The ends were cut back, 0 bases at V and 5 bases at J, with 8 bases in the middle. The CDR3 DNA reads as TGTGCCAGCAGCTTAACAGGGGACCACAATGAGCAGTTCTTC. It specifies CASSLTGDHNEQFF.

The rearrangement joins TRBV18 to TRBJ1-4, with a possible D match to TRBD1 (5 bases). V was clipped by 3 bases and J by 4 bases, with 9 bases between them. Germline-derived CDR1 and CDR2 are KGHSH and LQKENI. The length of the CDR3 is 14 residues. The CDR3, as DNA: TGTGCCAGCTCACCCGGGACGGTTAATGAAAAACTGTTTTTT. It codes for CASSPGTVNEKLFF.

The rearrangement links TRBV5-6 to TRBJ2-7, with unresolved D. This CDR3 has 13 amino acids. Germline CDR1 SGHDT, CDR2 YYEEEE. Trimming removed 3 bases from V and 1 base from J, with 8 bases in between. CDR3 in amino acids: CASSSPRSYEQYF. Written as DNA, the CDR3 is TGTGCCAGCAGCTCTCCCCGATCCTACGAGCAGTACTTC.